What follows are 17 T cell receptor beta chains derived from one specimen sequenced in a study of beta chain features in type 1 diabetes. Study-level points and caveats: A moderate, significant TCRB CDR3 shortening appeared in type 1 diabetes across four CD4+ subsets.

Reverse transcription of all isolated RNA meant that expressed TCRB transcripts were sequenced. Clones were sequenced by immunoSEQ multiplex PCR, and TCRdb holds only the in-frame ones, with some missing. Of under 250,000 clones in the sample, approximately 15% are singletons; the top ten hold approximately 0.02%. The antigens these receptors bind are not known. Sequenced material: naive CD4+ T cells from blood. Receptors were obtained from a man younger than 45 with type 1 diabetes.

The rearrangement links TRBV18 to TRBJ2-3; TRBD2 aligns across 8 bases. V gave up 6 bases and J gave up 1 base; unmatched junction bases: 3. This CDR3 has 14 residues. CDR1 and CDR2 (germline): KGHSH, LQKENI. CDR3 loop: CASSLGLGTDTQYF. The CDR3 DNA reads TGTGCCAGCTCCCTGGGACTAGGCACAGATACGCAGTATTTT.

The gene calls are TRBV6-6 and TRBJ2-7, with 7 bases matching TRBD1. This CDR3 has 15 amino acids. The germline gives CDR1 MNHNY, CDR2 SVGAGI (reference sequence). The ends lost 5 bases at V and 0 bases at J; junction bases unmatched: 7. CDR3 protein: CASSDTGQSSYEQYF. The CDR3 DNA reads as TGTGCCAGCAGTGATACGGGACAGAGCTCCTACGAGCAGTACTTC.

This clone appeared a few times. V and J are TRBV5-1 and TRBJ2-1, with 8 bases fitting TRBD1. V lost 0 bases and J lost 3; bases outside the gene matches: 5. Germline CDR1 is SGHRS and CDR2 is YFSETQ. The CDR3 extends over 16 amino acids. The CDR3 protein is CASSLGGQGLYNEQFF. The CDR3 nucleotides are TGCGCCAGCAGCTTGGGCGGACAGGGACTCTACAATGAGCAGTTCTTC.

This clone was picked up a small number of times. V gene TRBV5-1 combines with J gene TRBJ1-2, with D possibly matching TRBD1 (5 bases). Between the trimmed V and J ends, which lost 4 bases and 4 bases, there was a span of 14 bases. Germline CDR1 SGHRS, CDR2 YFSETQ. CDR3 length: 14 residues. CDR3 sequence reads: CASSPRDSRYGYTF. As DNA, the CDR3 is TGCGCCAGCAGCCCCCGGGACTCCCGCTATGGCTACACCTTC. The variable domain in full, with the rest retrieved from reference TRBV5-1 and TRBJ1-2, is KAGVTQTPRYLIKTRGQQVTLSCSPISGHRSVSWYQQTPGQGLQFLFEYFSETQRNKGNFPGRFSGRQFSNSRSEMNVSTLELGDSALYLCASSPRDSRYGYTFGSGTRLTVV.

This clone was seen a handful of times. The chain employs TRBV5-1 and TRBJ2-1; 12 bases match TRBD1. The CDR3 runs to 13 residues. Germline CDR1 SGHRS, CDR2 YFSETQ. V was pared by 7 bases and J by 9 bases, with 5 bases of the junction left unmatched. DNA of the CDR3: TGCGCCAGCGCGGGACAGGGGGCTATTGAGCAGTTCTTC. Residues: CASAGQGAIEQFF.

Only a few counts were recorded for this clone. Within the sample, other DNA sequences also encode this same CDR3. The chain couples TRBV7-9 to TRBJ1-4; 10 nucleotides agree with TRBD1. Germline CDR1 and CDR2: SEHNR and FQNEAQ (reference sequence). CDR3 length equals 15 residues. The V gene end was trimmed by 4 bases and the J gene end by 3 bases; junction bases not matched to a gene: 2. The CDR3 bases are TGTGCCAGCAGCTCCGGACAGGGGGCTAATGAAAAACTGTTTTTT. Translating it yields CASSSGQGANEKLFF. The whole variable domain, filled in from reference TRBV7-9 and TRBJ1-4, reads DTGVSQNPRHKITKRGQNVTFRCDPISEHNRLYWYRQTLGQGPEFLTYFQNEAQLEKSRLLSDRFSAERPKGSFSTLEIQRTEQGDSAMYLCASSSGQGANEKLFFGSGTQLSVL.

This clone was counted only a few times. The V call is TRBV7-6, the J call TRBJ2-7, with 7 bases fitting TRBD1. With V trimmed by 1 base and J by 3 bases, 3 bases remained unmatched. The V gene's germline CDR1 is SGHVS and CDR2 FNYEAQ. The CDR3 loop spans 14 amino acids. CDR3 sequence: CASSLGQGDYEQYF. DNA of the CDR3: TGTGCCAGCAGCTTAGGGCAGGGGGACTACGAGCAGTACTTC.

The gene calls are TRBV7-2 and TRBJ2-1; D call uncertain. V was clipped by 3 bases and J by 8 bases, with 17 bases between them. Germline assignment: CDR1 SGHTA and CDR2 FQGNSA. This CDR3 is 15 amino acids long. The DNA for the CDR3 is TGTGCCAGCAGCTTTGCAGACGGAGTAGCCGATGAGCAGTTCTTC. It yields the protein CASSFADGVADEQFF.

Here the CDR3 reads CASSSDRADQPQHF. Here the CDR3 DNA reads TGTGCCAGCAGTTCTGACAGGGCAGATCAGCCCCAGCATTTT. The chain couples TRBV6-6 to TRBJ1-5, with 7 bases lining up with TRBD1. The germline gives CDR1 MNHNY, CDR2 SVGAGI (reference sequence). CDR3 size: 14 residues. V lost 4 bases to trimming and J lost 5 bases; unmatched junction nucleotides: 5.

This clone occurred a few times. The chain carries TRBV2 and TRBJ1-5; D perhaps matches TRBD1 (5 bases). Trimming pared 2 bases from V and 6 bases from J, leaving 11 bases between. The germline CDR1 and CDR2 sequences are SNHLY and FYNNEI. The CDR3 is 14 residues long. CDR3 sequence (DNA): TGTGCCAGCAGTGAACCAGGGTTCAGTCAGCCCCAGCATTTT. This sequence encodes CASSEPGFSQPQHF.

The chain uses TRBV27 and TRBJ2-1; possible D gene TRBD2, 5 bases. The CDR3 is 11 residues long. CDR1 and CDR2 from the germline V gene are MNHEY and SMNVEV (reference sequence). The ends were cut back, 9 bases at V and 5 bases at J, with 8 bases in the middle. The CDR3 DNA follows: TGTGCCAGGACTACCAACAATGAGCAGTTCTTC. It specifies CARTTNNEQFF.

The chain has TRBV7-9 and TRBJ1-1, with 11 bases aligning to TRBD1. The CDR3 is made up of 14 amino acids. Trimming at V came to 3 bases and at J to 7 bases, leaving 4 bases not matched to a gene. Germline-derived CDR1 and CDR2 are SEHNR and FQNEAQ (reference sequence). The chain's CDR3 is CASSFGQGAIEAFF. The CDR3 DNA sequence: TGTGCCAGCAGCTTCGGACAGGGGGCAATTGAAGCTTTCTTT.

The table lists this clone with a few counts. The chain uses TRBV4-1 and TRBJ1-6; D gene ambiguous. Between the trimmed V and J ends, which lost 1 base and 9 bases, there was a span of 13 bases. CDR1 MGHRA and CDR2 YSYEKL come from the germline V gene. This CDR3 is 15 amino acids long. This chain's CDR3 is CASSQVSTVTSPLHF. CDR3 bases: TGCGCCAGCAGCCAAGTCAGTACAGTGACTTCACCCCTCCACTTT.

The V and J genes are TRBV19 and TRBJ1-6; D remains ambiguous. The V end lost 6 bases, the J end lost 9 bases, and 9 bases lay between the germline ends. Germline CDR1 LNHDA, CDR2 SQIVND (reference sequence). The CDR3 spans 12 residues. CDR3 loop: CASRLGASPLHF. The CDR3 DNA is TGTGCCAGTAGGTTGGGCGCTTCACCCCTCCACTTT.

This chain connects TRBV5-1 to TRBJ2-7; 8 bases line up with TRBD1. The V and J ends lost 1 base and 3 bases, in that order; junction bases with no gene match: 9. CDR1 is SGHRS and CDR2 is YFSETQ in the germline V gene. CDR3 length: 16 amino acids. The DNA of the CDR3 is TGCGCCAGCAGCTTGATCTCAGGGGGCCCTTTCTACGAGCAGTACTTC. It encodes CASSLISGGPFYEQYF.

This clone was detected ten times or more. J is TRBJ1-1 and V is TRBV23-1; D may be TRBD1 (5 bases). TRBV23-1 is annotated as an ORF whose role is uncertain. The CDR3 is made up of 15 amino acids. The V end was cut by 7 bases, the J end by 0 bases, with 15 bases between. In nucleotides, the CDR3 is TGCGCCAGCATCACCCGGGACTTCATGAACACTGAAGCTTTCTTT. It is translated as CASITRDFMNTEAFF.

This chain uses TRBV6-5 with TRBJ2-2; 8 bases agree with TRBD1. Per germline, CDR1 MNHEY and CDR2 SVGAGI. The V and J ends lost 8 bases and 1 base, in that order; junction bases with no gene match: 6. The CDR3 consists of 15 residues. DNA for the CDR3: TGTGCCAGCTACGACAGGGGCGGGAACACCGGGGAGCTGTTTTTT. It is translated as CASYDRGGNTGELFF.